This TCR beta chain was identified during a study of blood T cell repertoires in COVID-19. Study in general: The United States, Italy and Spain supplied acute and convalescent COVID-19 samples.

Generated by immunoSEQ multiplex PCR, the TCRdb table keeps only in-frame clones and is missing some. The table records 100,000 to 150,000 clones, approximately 81% of them present only once. This clone appeared once. The material sequenced was peripheral blood. The source of this sequence is a woman in her 50s with acute or convalescent COVID-19.

CDR3 coding DNA: TGCGCCAGCAGCATTACTAGCGGGACCTACGAGCAGTACTTC. Its translation: CASSITSGTYEQYF. This chain uses TRBV5-1 with TRBJ2-7; 10 nucleotides agree with TRBD2. CDR1 and CDR2 from the germline V gene are SGHRS and YFSETQ. The V gene end was trimmed by 4 bases and the J gene end by 2 bases; junction bases not matched to a gene: 3. The CDR3 contains 14 residues.